This TCR beta chain is drawn from a study of CD4 T cells in relation to SARS-CoV-2 and coronaviruses (TCRdb year 2021). For the study in its entirety: The ViraFEST assay cultured PBMCs with antigen for under 11 days, then sequenced TCR beta CDR3s to find antigen-specific clonal expansions. The full convalescent cohort of about a dozen patients had a median age of about 37 years, ranging from 21 to 72 years. Among the 12 convalescent patients, 8 males and 4 females were included, and two of the subjects were Hispanic. Shared crossreactive spike epitopes were mapped to their HLA restriction using patient-derived lymphoblastoid cell lines. The study assessed, at the TCR clonotype level, memory CD4+ T cell crossreactivity between SARS-CoV-2 and common cold coronavirus spike proteins. The Adaptive Biotechnologies TCR-sequencing kit was used to sequence samples from a few pre-COVID donors and the naive versus memory experiments, while other data came from Illumina-based sequencing. A different TCR-beta assay, based on Illumina, was used to sequence expansion assays from other donors in the study. Study-wide conclusions, independent of this receptor: Naive versus memory sequencing indicated that memory recall responses, rather than primary responses primed during culture, are detected by the assay. Roughly 65% of donors had memory CD4+ clonotypes that crossrecognized SARS-CoV-2 and at least one common cold coronavirus spike. No donor contributed both pre-pandemic and post-infection samples, which limited tracing the source of pre-existing responses. Crossreactive clones showed significantly weaker SARS-CoV-2-driven expansion than monoreactive clones, consistent with antigenic imprinting. Small numbers of patients and of tested TCRs were a limitation of the study. Because the crossreactivity analysis focused on spike protein, crossreactivity against other viral proteins was not assessed.

Naive and memory CD4+ T cells were separated from cryopreserved PBMCs by CD4 enrichment followed by EasySep naive CD4+ T cell enrichment. Sorted naive or memory CD4+ T cells (under 110,000) were grown at a 1:1 ratio with T cell-depleted PBMCs and CEF peptides for about eleven days. In general, every peptide culture condition was set up in three replicate wells. Ficoll-Paque PLUS gradient centrifugation was used to isolate PBMCs from leukapheresis product or whole blood. PBMCs were either used fresh in the expansion assay or cryopreserved at -140 degrees C. The QIAamp Micro DNA Kit was used to extract genomic DNA from the CD4+ T cells. DNA from CEF-cultured naive and memory CD4+ T cells underwent immunoSEQ TCR-beta sequencing at survey level. Processing in the source paper ran as follows. During preprocessing, nonproductive sequences were removed, along with CDR3s that did not begin with C, did not end with F or W, or were shorter than 7 amino acids. Antigen-specific clonotypes were called with the MANAFEST web app on the basis of expansion relative to the reference and to other culture wells. A clone was considered positive if significant expansion relative to the reference culture was observed in 2 of 3 replicate wells at an FDR below 0.05. To be called positive, a clone also had to show significant expansion compared with every other tandem well and an odds ratio greater than 5. Cultured and uncultured naive and memory CD4+ repertoires were searched for CDR3s previously identified as spike- and CEF-reactive. CDR3 homology was measured as pairwise Levenshtein distance, computed with the stringdist R package after trimming three terminal residues from each end. TCRdb holds this immuneACCESS table with in-frame rearrangements only. Some clones are missing; in checked studies, unresolved V genes explain under half, and the rest has no known cause. That table is the source of V, J and clone size, and D and trimming were worked out from the DNA. The sample yields about 43,000 clones; over 70% were counted once. The top ten constitute approximately 1.5% of the sample.

CDR1 and CDR2 were assigned from the germline V gene as MDHEN and SYDVKM. The V and J ends are trimmed by 6 bases and 8 bases, leaving 8 bases between them. Measured from the cysteine to the phenylalanine, the CDR3 is 11 residues long. The read is trimmed to its CDR3 DNA, 33 bases read in frame from base 1. Note on this clone: Its target antigen remains unknown. No base qualities exist here, and no much larger clone lies one base off it.

Recombination connected TRBV28 to TRBJ2-1; the D segment cannot be called with confidence. Sequences were obtained from naive CD4+ T cells from PBMCs, cultured in vitro. Interpreted using the paper, the cell subset or site label stands for: naive CD4+ T cells isolated by negative enrichment. The receptor's source is an adult with COVID-19. The DNA sequence reads TGTGCCAGCAGCCTAAGGGATGAGCAGTTCTTC. It translates as CASSLRDEQFF. Extended through the reference TRBV28 and TRBJ2-1 proteins, this CDR3 yields the full variable domain: DVKVTQSSRYLVKRTGEKVFLECVQDMDHENMFWYRQDPGLGLRLIYFSYDVKMKEKGDIPEGYSVSREKKERFSLILESASTNQTSMYLCASSLRDEQFFGPGTRLTVL.